These 19 T cell receptor beta chains were all obtained from the same sample, sequenced in a study of blood T cell repertoires in COVID-19. Only in-frame clones appear in the TCRdb table, and some are missing; sequencing was by immunoSEQ multiplex PCR. The table lists 70,000 to 80,000 clones, about four fifths of them singletons, with around 13% in the top ten. Sequencing input: peripheral blood. The receptors stem from an elderly woman with acute or convalescent COVID-19.

This clone was detected a few times. This chain joins TRBV28 and TRBJ2-7, with 7 bases matching TRBD2. The J segment lost 5 bases and the V segment lost 6 bases, leaving 13 bases of the junction unmatched. This CDR3 region has 15 residues. Germline CDR1 is MDHEN and CDR2 is SYDVKM. CDR3 loop: CASSSLGGSPHEQYF. In DNA, the CDR3 is TGTGCCAGCAGCTCTCTAGGCGGGAGTCCCCACGAGCAGTACTTC.

The chain carries TRBV3-1 (or the pseudogene TRBV3-2) and TRBJ1-3; TRBD1 is a possible D gene (5 bases). This CDR3 has 16 residues. Per germline, CDR1 LGHDT and CDR2 YNNKEL (reference sequence). The ends were cut back, 4 bases at V and 0 bases at J, with 13 bases in the middle. The DNA of the CDR3 is TGTGCCAGCAGCCCAGCCCGGGGGGGCTCTGGAAACACCATATATTTT. Protein sequence: CASSPARGGSGNTIYF.

This chain links TRBV19 with TRBJ2-2, with a possible D match to TRBD1 (5 bases). From germline, CDR1 is LNHDA and CDR2 SQIVND (reference sequence). The V end lost 10 bases, the J end lost 5 bases, and 8 bases lay between the germline ends. The CDR3 has 11 residues. The chain's CDR3 is CATRETGELFF. The CDR3 DNA follows: TGTGCCACCAGGGAAACCGGGGAGCTGTTTTTT.

The chain has TRBV19 and TRBJ2-2; 9 bases fit TRBD1. The length of the CDR3 is 16 residues. Trimming removed 4 bases from V and 2 bases from J; junction bases left unmatched: 5. Germline V gene sequence: CDR1 LNHDA, CDR2 SQIVND (reference sequence). The CDR3 DNA is TGTGCCAGTAGTACCCCGGGACAGGGTAACACCGGGGAGCTGTTTTTT. Translating gives CASSTPGQGNTGELFF.

This chain uses TRBV18 with TRBJ1-1; no clear D gene. The germline V gene encodes CDR1 KGHSH and CDR2 LQKENI. The CDR3 is made up of 12 amino acids. V was cut by 3 bases and J by 6 bases, with 8 bases left in between. CDR3 DNA sequence: TGTGCCAGCTCACCTACTAACGCTGAAGCTTTCTTT. Amino acid sequence: CASSPTNAEAFF.

The V gene is TRBV28, the J gene TRBJ2-7, with 9 bases identical to TRBD2. J was trimmed by 2 bases and V by 3 bases; bases with no gene match: 8. This CDR3 has 16 residues. The V gene's germline CDR1 is MDHEN and CDR2 SYDVKM. CDR3 sequence: CASSFLGGLATYEQYF. CDR3 DNA sequence: TGTGCCAGCAGTTTCCTTGGGGGACTAGCTACCTACGAGCAGTACTTC.

The chain combines TRBV19 with TRBJ1-1; weak D call: TRBD1 (6 bases). CDR1 LNHDA and CDR2 SQIVND come from the germline V gene (reference sequence). Deletions cut 9 bases from V and 7 bases from J, with 18 bases between. This CDR3 region has 13 residues. CDR3: CASNSRGPDEAFF. The DNA of the CDR3 is TGTGCCAGCAATTCCAGGGGCCCCGATGAAGCTTTCTTT.

The chain recombines TRBV7-6 with TRBJ2-1; 8 bases fit TRBD2. Germline CDR1 is SGHVS and CDR2 is FNYEAQ. With V trimmed by 3 bases and J by 0 bases, 4 bases remained unmatched. The CDR3 has 16 residues. The CDR3 sequence: CASSLAGTSSYNEQFF. The CDR3, as DNA: TGTGCCAGCAGCTTGGCCGGGACTAGCTCCTACAATGAGCAGTTCTTC.

Only one count was recorded for this clone. The chain combines TRBV7-8 with TRBJ2-7; D perhaps matches TRBD1 (6 bases). Between the trimmed V and J ends, which lost 5 bases and 4 bases, there was a span of 15 bases. Germline CDR1 SGHVS, CDR2 FQNEAQ. This CDR3 region has 14 residues. The CDR3 region has the DNA TGTGCCAGCAGCCCCCTGGACAGCCTTTACGAGCAGTACTTC. This codes for CASSPLDSLYEQYF.

The V gene is TRBV9, the J gene TRBJ1-1, with 7 nucleotides matching TRBD1. The CDR3 runs 13 residues. Germline V gene sequence: CDR1 SGDLS, CDR2 YYNGEE. The V segment lost 2 bases and the J segment 11 bases; nucleotides outside the gene matches: 9. In DNA form, the CDR3 reads TGTGCCAGCAGCGTCAGGGGGGAAGGAGAGGCTTTCTTT. Its translation is CASSVRGEGEAFF.

This chain links TRBV3-1 (or the pseudogene TRBV3-2) with TRBJ2-7; 7 bases are a match to TRBD2. J lost 6 bases, V lost 4 bases, and 12 bases had no gene match. Germline CDR1 LGHDT, CDR2 YNNKEL (reference sequence). This CDR3 has 15 amino acids. The CDR3 nucleotides read TGTGCCAGCAGCCCTCGGACTAGGGAAAGGCTCGAGCAGTACTTC. Its protein product is CASSPRTRERLEQYF.

The chain has TRBV25-1 and TRBJ1-5; D remains ambiguous. The germline V gene encodes CDR1 MGHDK and CDR2 SYGVNS. The CDR3 runs 11 residues. V was cut by 3 bases and J by 7 bases, with 4 bases left in between. The CDR3, as DNA: TGTGCCAGCAGTGACGGGCAGCCCCAGCATTTT. The encoded protein is CASSDGQPQHF.

CDR3 coding DNA: TGTGCCAGCAGCTCCATCCGGTACCAAGAGACCCAGTACTTC. Its protein product is CASSSIRYQETQYF. The chain carries TRBV7-2 and TRBJ2-5; D unresolved. Germline V gene lookup returns CDR1 SGHTA and CDR2 FQGNSA. This CDR3 has 14 residues. Trimming removed 4 bases from V and 0 bases from J, with 9 bases in between.

This clone appeared once. The V call is TRBV5-1, the J call TRBJ1-1, with 7 nucleotides matching TRBD1. This CDR3 is built from 14 residues. Germline values: CDR1 SGHRS, CDR2 YFSETQ. The V segment lost 5 bases and the J segment 1 base; nucleotides outside the gene matches: 5. The chain's CDR3 is CASRPGQPNTEAFF. DNA for the CDR3: TGCGCCAGCAGACCGGGACAGCCGAACACTGAAGCTTTCTTT.

This clone is a singleton in its sample. V gene TRBV27 combines with J gene TRBJ1-6, with TRBD1 identical over 9 bases. Germline CDR1 is MNHEY and CDR2 is SMNVEV (reference sequence). This CDR3 comprises 13 residues. Trimming took 6 bases from V and 11 from J; bases not matched to a gene: 5. The CDR3 DNA sequence: TGTGCCAGCAGCCTGGACAGGGGAGCACCCCTCCACTTT. Protein product: CASSLDRGAPLHF.

The chain links TRBV28 to TRBJ1-5, with no clear D. CDR1 MDHEN and CDR2 SYDVKM come from the germline V gene. Trimming removed 6 bases at V and 4 bases at J, with 22 bases between. The length of the CDR3 is 17 residues. The CDR3 DNA follows: TGTGCCAGCAGGGATGGCAGAGGCCTTAGTGGGAATCAGCCCCAGCATTTT. Protein: CASRDGRGLSGNQPQHF.

The chain uses TRBV11-2 and TRBJ1-2, with D possibly matching TRBD1 (6 bases). The CDR3 has 16 amino acids. Germline loops: CDR1 SGHAT, CDR2 FQNNGV. Trimming removed 1 base from V and 5 bases from J, with 17 bases in between. The CDR3 DNA follows: TGTGCCAGCAGCTTAGTCCCGGGACAATCTGTGTATGGCTACACCTTC. It translates to CASSLVPGQSVYGYTF. Full variable domain (remainder filled in from reference TRBV11-2 and TRBJ1-2): EAGVAQSPRYKIIEKRQSVAFWCNPISGHATLYWYQQILGQGPKLLIQFQNNGVVDDSQLPKDRFSAERLKGVDSTLKIQPAKLEDSAVYLCASSLVPGQSVYGYTFGSGTRLTVV.

The rearrangement links TRBV6-5 to TRBJ2-1; D is ambiguous. Between the trimmed V and J ends, which lost 5 bases and 6 bases, there was a span of 11 bases. Germline loops: CDR1 MNHEY, CDR2 SVGAGI. The CDR3 covers 13 residues. CDR3: CASSPSFGNEQFF. CDR3 in DNA: TGTGCCAGCAGTCCTTCTTTCGGCAATGAGCAGTTCTTC.

The chain combines TRBV10-3 with TRBJ2-3, with TRBD2 as a possible D gene (6 bases). This CDR3 comprises 14 residues. Germline-derived CDR1 and CDR2 are ENHRY and SYGVKD. V was trimmed by 3 bases and J by 5 bases, leaving 12 bases between them. For the CDR3, the DNA is TGTGCCATCAGTGATAGCGGAGGGGTAGATACGCAGTATTTT. Amino acid sequence: CAISDSGGVDTQYF.